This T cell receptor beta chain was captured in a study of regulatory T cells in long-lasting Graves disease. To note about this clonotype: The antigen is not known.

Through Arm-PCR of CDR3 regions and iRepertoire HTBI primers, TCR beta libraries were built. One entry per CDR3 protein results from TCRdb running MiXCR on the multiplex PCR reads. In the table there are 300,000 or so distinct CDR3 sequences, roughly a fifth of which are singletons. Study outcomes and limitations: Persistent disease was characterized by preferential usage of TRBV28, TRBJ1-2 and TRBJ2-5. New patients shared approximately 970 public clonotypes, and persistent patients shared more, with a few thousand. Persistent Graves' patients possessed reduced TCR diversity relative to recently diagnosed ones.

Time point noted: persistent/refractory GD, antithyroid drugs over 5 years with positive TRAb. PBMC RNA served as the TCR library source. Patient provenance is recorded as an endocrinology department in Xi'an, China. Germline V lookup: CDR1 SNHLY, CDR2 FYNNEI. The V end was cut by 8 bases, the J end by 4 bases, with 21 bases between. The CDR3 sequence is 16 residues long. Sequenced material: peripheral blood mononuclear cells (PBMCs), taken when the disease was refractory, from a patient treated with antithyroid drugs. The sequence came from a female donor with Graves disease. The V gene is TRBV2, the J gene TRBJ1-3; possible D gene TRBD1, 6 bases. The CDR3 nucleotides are TGTGCCAGCTCGAGGGGCCCTACAGGGAAAGGAAACACCATATATTTT. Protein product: CASSRGPTGKGNTIYF.